The next 17 T cell receptor beta chains were all read from a single sample in a study of cytomegalovirus exposure and HLA in healthy donors. It was with 60 Vbeta and 13 Jbeta primers that the PCR ran. Profiling relied on immunoSEQ multiplex PCR, and the TCRdb table lists in-frame clones only, not all of them. The data hold 250,000 or so clones, with 85% to 95% observed a single time. Sequenced material: PBMCs. Source of these receptors: a girl aged 2-9 years in good health and CMV-seronegative.

The chain uses TRBV18 and TRBJ2-7; D is possibly TRBD1 (5 bases). The length of the CDR3 is 15 residues. Per germline, CDR1 KGHSH and CDR2 LQKENI. V lost 2 bases and J lost 2, with 13 bases in between. CDR3 loop: CASSPGQGHTYEQYF. The DNA of the CDR3 is TGTGCCAGCTCACCAGGGCAGGGTCATACCTACGAGCAGTACTTC.

This clone has just one count. The chain recombines TRBV27 with TRBJ2-2, with TRBD1 matching over 9 bases. V dropped 2 bases and J dropped 6; count of bases not matched to a gene: 7. CDR1 is MNHEY, CDR2 SMNVEV, per germline (reference sequence). This CDR3 has 16 residues. CDR3: CASSLGTGRSPGELFF. The CDR3 DNA sequence: TGTGCCAGCAGTTTAGGGACAGGGCGGTCCCCCGGGGAGCTGTTTTTT.

The rearrangement links TRBV7-6 to TRBJ2-1; 12 bases fit TRBD2. The CDR3 is 15 amino acids. The germline gives CDR1 SGHVS, CDR2 FNYEAQ. V gave up 5 bases and J gave up 8 bases; unmatched junction bases: 7. CDR3 nucleotides: TGTGCCAGCAGCCTCCTAGCGGGGGGGATTGATGAGCAGTTCTTC. Translating it yields CASSLLAGGIDEQFF. Filled out from reference TRBV7-6 and TRBJ2-1, the complete variable domain reads GAGVSQSPRYKVTKRGQDVALRCDPISGHVSLYWYRQALGQGPEFLTYFNYEAQQDKSGLPNDRFSAERPEGSISTLTIQRTEQRDSAMYRCASSLLAGGIDEQFFGPGTRLTVL.

A note on this clone: Different DNA sequences within this sample yield the same CDR3. This chain links TRBV28 with TRBJ1-1; no clear D. Trimming removed 2 bases at V and 1 base at J, with 11 bases between. The V gene's germline CDR1 is MDHEN and CDR2 SYDVKM. This CDR3 has 15 residues. DNA for the CDR3: TGTGCCAGCAGTTTAGGCGGGAGAGCGAACACTGAAGCTTTCTTT. It encodes CASSLGGRANTEAFF.

The chain carries TRBV7-3 and TRBJ2-1; 8 bases match TRBD2. In germline, CDR1 is SGHTA, CDR2 FQGTGA. This CDR3 has 15 amino acids. Germline trimming cut 5 bases from V and 9 bases from J; bases unmatched to any gene: 12. CDR3 bases: TGTGCCAGCAGCCAGACTAGCGACGGGGAGATTGAGCAGTTCTTC. This encodes CASSQTSDGEIEQFF. Looking up the rest from reference TRBV7-3 and TRBJ2-1 gives the full variable domain: GAGVSQTPSNKVTEKGKYVELRCDPISGHTALYWYRQSLGQGPEFLIYFQGTGAADDSGLPNDRFFAVRPEGSVSTLKIQRTERGDSAVYLCASSQTSDGEIEQFFGPGTRLTVL.

The V call is TRBV11-2, the J call TRBJ1-5; 8 nucleotides line up with TRBD1. The CDR3 runs 15 residues. Germline V gene data show CDR1 as SGHAT and CDR2 as FQNNGV. Unmatched junction bases numbered 5, after V lost 5 bases and J lost 2 bases. DNA for the CDR3: TGTGCCAGCAGCGTACAGGGGGTAGGCAATCAGCCCCAGCATTTT. This codes for CASSVQGVGNQPQHF.

The J gene is TRBJ2-7, the V gene TRBV7-6; D is possibly TRBD2 (5 bases). The germline V gene has CDR1 SGHVS and CDR2 FNYEAQ. The CDR3 loop spans 13 amino acids. V was trimmed by 5 bases and J by 3 bases, leaving 11 bases between them. This CDR3 is CASSPRTFYEQYF. The CDR3 DNA is TGTGCCAGCAGCCCAAGGACTTTCTACGAGCAGTACTTC. Full variable domain (rest looked up from reference TRBV7-6 and TRBJ2-7): GAGVSQSPRYKVTKRGQDVALRCDPISGHVSLYWYRQALGQGPEFLTYFNYEAQQDKSGLPNDRFSAERPEGSISTLTIQRTEQRDSAMYRCASSPRTFYEQYFGPGTRLTVT.

The genes are TRBV11-2 and TRBJ2-1; 13 bases match TRBD2. V gave up 4 bases and J gave up 4 bases; unmatched junction bases: 10. The CDR3 is made up of 18 amino acids. Germline V gives CDR1 SGHAT, CDR2 FQNNGV. For the CDR3, the DNA is TGTGCCAGCAGCTCCCCTCGGGGACTAGCGGGACGTTACAATGAGCAGTTCTTC. Translated, it gives CASSSPRGLAGRYNEQFF.

The gene calls are TRBV27 and TRBJ2-7; no definite D call. This CDR3 comprises 16 residues. Germline V gives CDR1 MNHEY, CDR2 SMNVEV (reference sequence). V was pared by 5 bases and J by 3 bases, with 20 bases between. CDR3 region: CASSPTRSGFRYEQYF. CDR3 DNA: TGTGCCAGCAGTCCAACACGGAGTGGGTTCCGCTACGAGCAGTACTTC.

This chain connects TRBV2 to TRBJ2-4; D remains unclear. Germline V gene data show CDR1 as SNHLY and CDR2 as FYNNEI. The CDR3 consists of 14 residues. V was clipped by 2 bases and J by 0 bases, with 5 bases between them. CDR3 in amino acids: CASSERLAKNIQYF. CDR3 nucleotide sequence: TGTGCCAGCAGTGAACGGTTAGCCAAAAACATTCAGTACTTC.

The chain couples TRBV19 to TRBJ1-2; D is undetermined. Trimming removed 5 bases from V and 5 bases from J, with 12 bases in between. Germline V gene sequence: CDR1 LNHDA, CDR2 SQIVND (reference sequence). The CDR3 length is 13 residues. CDR3 nucleotides: TGTGCCAGTAGTCCCCAAAGCTGGTATGGCTACACCTTC. Amino acids: CASSPQSWYGYTF. The full variable domain, its missing parts supplied by reference TRBV19 and TRBJ1-2, is DGGITQSPKYLFRKEGQNVTLSCEQNLNHDAMYWYRQDPGQGLRLIYYSQIVNDFQKGDIAEGYSVSREKKESFPLTVTSAQKNPTAFYLCASSPQSWYGYTFGSGTRLTVV.

On this clone itself: The junction differs from germline at one of its ends, possibly a read error. This sequence joins TRBV30 and TRBJ2-2; TRBD2 might be the D (6 bases). The CDR3 spans 14 residues. Germline lookup yields CDR1 GTSNPN and CDR2 SVGIG (reference sequence). CDR3 DNA sequence: TGTGCCTGGGATAGCGGATTCTTCACCGGGGAGCCGTTTTTT. Protein: CAWDSGFFTGEPFF.

The chain combines TRBV19 with TRBJ1-4; D may be TRBD1 (5 bases). The germline V gene has CDR1 LNHDA and CDR2 SQIVND (reference sequence). The CDR3 spans 15 residues. Trimming cost V 5 bases and J 3 bases, with 13 bases left between them. The CDR3 bases are TGTGCCAGTAGTCCACAACGACAGCCTAATGAAAAACTGTTTTTT. This translates into CASSPQRQPNEKLFF.

This rearrangement joins TRBV30 to TRBJ1-2; D gene uncertain. V lost 3 bases and J 4 bases, leaving 15 bases between the germline ends. In germline, CDR1 is GTSNPN, CDR2 SVGIG (reference sequence). The CDR3 is 14 amino acids. The CDR3 DNA sequence: TGTGCCTGGAGCTCCGCCCCGGTCCTCTATGGCTACACCTTC. This translates into CAWSSAPVLYGYTF. Together with reference TRBV30 and TRBJ1-2, the CDR3 gives the full variable domain: SQTIHQWPATLVQPVGSPLSLECTVEGTSNPNLYWYRQAAGRGLQLLFYSVGIGQISSEVPQNLSASRPQDRQFILSSKKLLLSDSGFYLCAWSSAPVLYGYTFGSGTRLTVV.

The gene calls are TRBV4-1 and TRBJ1-1, with D maybe TRBD1 (5 bases). The CDR3 has 16 amino acids. Trimming pared 0 bases from V and 0 bases from J, leaving 11 bases between. Germline V gene data show CDR1 as MGHRA and CDR2 as YSYEKL. CDR3 residues: CASSQESPGLNTEAFF. CDR3 bases: TGCGCCAGCAGCCAAGAGTCTCCAGGGCTGAACACTGAAGCTTTCTTT.

The CDR3 is CASSTIAGGLHEQYF. CDR3 bases: TGTGCCAGCAGCACAATAGCGGGGGGGCTGCACGAGCAGTACTTC. The rearrangement uses TRBV11-2 and TRBJ2-7, with 11 nucleotides matching TRBD2. CDR1 is SGHAT and CDR2 is FQNNGV in the germline V gene. CDR3 length equals 15 residues. V gave up 5 bases and J gave up 5 bases; unmatched junction bases: 8.

This chain connects TRBV5-4 to TRBJ2-5; 8 nucleotides agree with TRBD2. Germline CDR1 reads SGHNT; CDR2 reads YYREEE (reference sequence). The CDR3 length is 15 residues. Trimming removed 3 bases from V and 2 bases from J; junction bases left unmatched: 6. CDR3 coding DNA: TGTGCCAGCAGCTCTCTAGCGGGCTATCAAGAGACCCAGTACTTC. This gives the protein CASSSLAGYQETQYF. Using reference TRBV5-4 and TRBJ2-5 for the parts outside the CDR3, the full variable domain is ETGVTQSPTHLIKTRGQQVTLRCSSQSGHNTVSWYQQALGQGPQFIFQYYREEENGRGNFPPRFSGLQFPNYSSELNVNALELDDSALYLCASSSLAGYQETQYFGPGTRLLVL.